This is a list of T cell receptor beta chains from one sample in a study of Ad26.COV2.S vaccination and SARS-CoV-2 variants. Sequenced by immunoSEQ multiplex PCR; TCRdb stores in-frame clones only, minus some. Among some 250,000 clones listed, approximately 90% were seen once. The sample consisted of peripheral blood, taken in a trial of Ad26.COV2.S vaccine versus placebo. Receptor source: a person between 18 and 65 years old who received the Ad26.COV2.S COVID-19 vaccine or a placebo. Each CDR3 is given with its conserved first and last residue. The D gene is left open where the match is weak. Rows give clone size only sometimes, using once, few, many, or a class for an expanded clone.

TRBV6-2/TRBV6-3	TRBJ1-2	TRBD1	NA	TGTGCCAGCAGTTACGAGGGACAGATCTATAGCTACACCTTC	CASSYEGQIYSYTF
TRBV30	TRBJ1-4	NA	NA	TGTGCCTGGAGGGTAAACCAAGGGACCGGGAAACTGTTTTTT	CAWRVNQGTGKLFF
TRBV4-3	TRBJ2-2	NA	NA	TGCGCCAGCAGCCAAGATTTAGCCGGGGAGCTGTTTTTT	CASSQDLAGELFF
TRBV13	TRBJ1-1	TRBD1	once	TGTGCCAGCAGCTTAGGACAGGGGTTGACTGAAGCTTTCTTT	CASSLGQGLTEAFF
TRBV7-8	TRBJ2-7	TRBD1	NA	TGTGCCAGCAGCACCGACAGGGAACGGTACGAGCAGTACTTC	CASSTDRERYEQYF
TRBV5-5	TRBJ1-3	NA	NA	TGTGCCAGCAGCTTCTGGGACTCCGAAAACACCATATATTTT	CASSFWDSENTIYF
TRBV5-4	TRBJ2-3	TRBD2	NA	TGTGCCAGCAGCTCTCGGACTAGCGGAGATACGCAGTATTTT	CASSSRTSGDTQYF
TRBV19	TRBJ2-7	TRBD2	NA	TGTGCCAGTCGTATAGCGGGGGAGGCCTCCTACGAGCAGTACTTC	CASRIAGEASYEQYF
TRBV24-1	TRBJ2-3	NA	NA	TGTGCCACCAGTTTAGCGGGCACAGATACGCAGTATTTT	CATSLAGTDTQYF
TRBV6-2/TRBV6-3	TRBJ2-2	NA	NA	TGTGCCAGCAGCCTGATTGAGGGACGGTCGACCGGGGAGCTGTTTTTT	CASSLIEGRSTGELFF
TRBV19	TRBJ1-1	TRBD1	NA	TGTGCCAGCGATGACAGGGAGGTTTTGGACACTGAAGCTTTCTTT	CASDDREVLDTEAFF
TRBV18	TRBJ2-3	NA	NA	TGTGCCAGCTCACCCCAACGGTACGGTTGGAATAATACGCAGTATTTT	CASSPQRYGWNNTQYF
TRBV19	TRBJ1-2	TRBD1	NA	TGTGCCACTCAGACAGGGGTTTTGGGCTACACCTTC	CATQTGVLGYTF
TRBV5-1	TRBJ1-6	NA	NA	TGCGCCAGCAGCTTGGGGCAGGTTGATTATTCACCCCTCCACTTT	CASSLGQVDYSPLHF
TRBV9	TRBJ2-2	NA	NA	TGTGCCAGCAGCGCAACAAACACCGGGGAGCTGTTTTTT	CASSATNTGELFF
TRBV28	TRBJ2-2	TRBD1	NA	TGTGCCAGCAGTTTACGCGGGACAGGGACTAACACCGGGGAGCTGTTTTTT	CASSLRGTGTNTGELFF
TRBV6-5	TRBJ1-1	NA	NA	TGTGCCAGCAGCCCCCGAGGGGGGGCGAACACTGAAGCTTTCTTT	CASSPRGGANTEAFF
TRBV28	TRBJ1-2	NA	NA	TGTGCCAGCAGTTTAGAGCGGGACTATGGCTACACCTTC	CASSLERDYGYTF
TRBV28	TRBJ1-5	NA	NA	TGTGCCAGCAGTTTTGGGGTCACAGGGCGCGGCAATCAGCCCCAGCATTTT	CASSFGVTGRGNQPQHF
TRBV29-1	TRBJ2-1	TRBD2	NA	TGCAGCGTTGAAGTAACCTTAGCGGGAGTGAACAATGAGCAGTTCTTC	CSVEVTLAGVNNEQFF
TRBV27	TRBJ1-1	NA	NA	TGTGCCAGCAGTTTAGGCGTTTCCCCTGGACAGACCATGAACACTGAAGCTTTCTTT	CASSLGVSPGQTMNTEAFF
TRBV5-1	TRBJ2-3	NA	NA	TGCGCCAGCAGCTTGGTAGCGGTTGCGAGTACGCAGTATTTT	CASSLVAVASTQYF
TRBV7-2	TRBJ1-2	NA	once	TGTGCCAGCAGCCTTTCAGAGGACTATGGCTACACCTTC	CASSLSEDYGYTF
TRBV5-1	TRBJ2-7	NA	NA	TGCGCCAGCAGCTTGGACCCCAGGGAGACCTACGAGCAGTACTTC	CASSLDPRETYEQYF
TRBV10-2	TRBJ2-1	NA	NA	TGCGCCAGCACTCCCGGACTGGCCGCGCAGTTCTTC	CASTPGLAAQFF
TRBV25-1	TRBJ2-4	TRBD1	NA	TGTGCCAGCAGTGGGACAGGCTCTGGGGCCAAAAACATTCAGTACTTC	CASSGTGSGAKNIQYF
TRBV27	TRBJ2-1	TRBD2	NA	TGTGCCAGCAGTGGCCCCGCGGGACTAGCGGGAGACAATGAGCAGTTCTTC	CASSGPAGLAGDNEQFF
TRBV29-1	TRBJ2-1	NA	few	TGCAGCCCAAGCGAGGTCGCAGGCCGCTACAATGAGCAGTTCTTC	CSPSEVAGRYNEQFF
TRBV7-9	TRBJ1-4	TRBD1	once	TGTGCCAGCAGCCTTGGGACAGGCCGACGGGGTAATGAAAAACTGTTTTTT	CASSLGTGRRGNEKLFF
TRBV7-8	TRBJ1-5	NA	NA	TGTGCCAGCAGCCGAGACTCCGGGTCTAGCGGCAATCAGCCCCAGCATTTT	CASSRDSGSSGNQPQHF
TRBV12-3/TRBV12-4	TRBJ2-7	TRBD1	NA	TGTGCCAGCAGTCCGGGACAGGGAGGCGAGCAGTACTTC	CASSPGQGGEQYF
TRBV3-1/TRBV3-2	TRBJ2-5	NA	NA	TGTGCCAGCAGCCCATTTCTCAGGCAGGAAGAGACCCAGTACTTC	CASSPFLRQEETQYF
TRBV5-8	TRBJ2-7	NA	NA	TGTGCCAGCAGCTTGGTTAGGGGAGGCGAGCAGTACTTC	CASSLVRGGEQYF
TRBV27	TRBJ1-4	NA	NA	TGTGCCAGCTCATTCGGCGGGGGGACCCTTCGGGAAAAACTGTTTTTT	CASSFGGGTLREKLFF
TRBV7-9	TRBJ2-3	NA	NA	TGTGCCAGCAGCTTCACAGATACGCAGTATTTT	CASSFTDTQYF
TRBV5-4	TRBJ2-7	NA	NA	TGTGCCAGCAGCTTGGAAGTTGCACCCTCCTACGAGCAGTACTTC	CASSLEVAPSYEQYF
TRBV19	TRBJ2-3	NA	NA	TGTGCCAGTAGTACCCGCCGGGTTCGCGGGGGCGGCACAGATACGCAGTATTTT	CASSTRRVRGGGTDTQYF
TRBV30	TRBJ1-6	NA	NA	TGTGCCTGGAGTCGGGGCCTACGATTTCCTAATTCACCCCTCCACTTT	CAWSRGLRFPNSPLHF
TRBV28	TRBJ2-2	NA	NA	TGTGCCAGCAGTTTAGGCTCTTCCTACACCGGGGAGCTGTTTTTT	CASSLGSSYTGELFF
TRBV19	TRBJ1-5	NA	NA	TGTGCCAGTAGTATAGATGGGGGATGGGGCAATCAGCCCCAGCATTTT	CASSIDGGWGNQPQHF
TRBV15	TRBJ1-4	NA	NA	TGTGCCACCAGCAGAGAATTTGCAACTAATGAAAAACTGTTTTTT	CATSREFATNEKLFF
TRBV9	TRBJ2-3	NA	NA	TGTGCCAGCAGTCCCAGCCCACTGAGTTCTAGCACAGATACGCAGTATTTT	CASSPSPLSSSTDTQYF
TRBV7-8	TRBJ2-5	NA	NA	TGTGCCAGCAGCCGAAGACCCGCAGGGCAAGAGACCCAGTACTTC	CASSRRPAGQETQYF
TRBV6-5	TRBJ2-7	TRBD1	NA	TGTGCCAGCAGTTACTCGACAGGGGGGAATTACGAGCAGTACTTC	CASSYSTGGNYEQYF
TRBV9	TRBJ2-7	NA	NA	TGTGCCAGCAGCTCTTCGGGGAACGAGCAGTACTTC	CASSSSGNEQYF
TRBV29-1	TRBJ2-7	TRBD2	NA	TGCAGCGTTGAAGATAGTCTAGCGGGGGGGGACGAGCAGTACTTC	CSVEDSLAGGDEQYF
TRBV6-4	TRBJ2-7	TRBD1	NA	TGTGCCAGCAGGGGACAGGTCTACGAGCAGTACTTC	CASRGQVYEQYF
TRBV21-1	TRBJ1-4	NA	NA	TGTGCCAGCAGCAATGGAGACCGGGACAACCGTAGAGAAAAACTGTTTTTT	CASSNGDRDNRREKLFF
TRBV28	TRBJ1-2	TRBD1	once	TGTGCCAGCAGTTTATGGGGGCAGGGGGCGGACTATGGCTACACCTTC	CASSLWGQGADYGYTF
TRBV6-5	TRBJ2-7	NA	NA	TGTGCCAGCACCCATGGGGAGACCTACGAGCAGTACTTC	CASTHGETYEQYF
TRBV5-1	TRBJ1-4	TRBD1	once	TGCGCCAGCAGCTCGGACAGGGGGCGGGGAAAACTGTTTTTT	CASSSDRGRGKLFF
TRBV7-3	TRBJ1-5	TRBD1	few	TGTGCCAGCTCCAGGGGGATCGGCGGGGGCCAGCCCCAGCATTTT	CASSRGIGGGQPQHF
TRBV29-1	TRBJ2-7	TRBD2	few	TGCAGCGTTGGACGGACTAGCGGGAGGGGCGCTATTTACGAGCAGTACTTC	CSVGRTSGRGAIYEQYF
TRBV2	TRBJ1-4	NA	few	TGTGCCAGCACGGAATCGGCCAGCTTAAATGAAAAACTGTTTTTT	CASTESASLNEKLFF
TRBV5-4	TRBJ1-1	NA	NA	TGTGCCATCAGTCCTTCGGGGGTCGCCTTTGCTGAAGCTTTCTTT	CAISPSGVAFAEAFF
TRBV6-6	TRBJ1-5	NA	NA	TGTGCCAGCAGTTACTCGGGCGGTTATAGCAATCAGCCCCAGCATTTT	CASSYSGGYSNQPQHF
TRBV13	TRBJ2-1	TRBD1	NA	TGTGCCAGCAGCCACCGGGACAGGGGAAACAATGAGCAGTTCTTC	CASSHRDRGNNEQFF